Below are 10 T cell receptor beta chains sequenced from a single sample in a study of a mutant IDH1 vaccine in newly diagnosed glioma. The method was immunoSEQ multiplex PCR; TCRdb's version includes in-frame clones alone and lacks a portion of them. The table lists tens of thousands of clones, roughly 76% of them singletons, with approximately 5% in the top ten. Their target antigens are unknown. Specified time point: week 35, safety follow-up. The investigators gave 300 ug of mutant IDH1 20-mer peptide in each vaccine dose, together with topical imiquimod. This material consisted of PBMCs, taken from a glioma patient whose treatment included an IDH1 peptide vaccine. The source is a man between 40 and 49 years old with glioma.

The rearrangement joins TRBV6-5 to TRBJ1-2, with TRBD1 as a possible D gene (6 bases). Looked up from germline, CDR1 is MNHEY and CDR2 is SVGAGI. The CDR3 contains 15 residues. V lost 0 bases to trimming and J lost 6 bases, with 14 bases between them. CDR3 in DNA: TGTGCCAGCAGTTACTCGCGGGGGGCAGGGGATGGCTACACCTTC. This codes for CASSYSRGAGDGYTF.

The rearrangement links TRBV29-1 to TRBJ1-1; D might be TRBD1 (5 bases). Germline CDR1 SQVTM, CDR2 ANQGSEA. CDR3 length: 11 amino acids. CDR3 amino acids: CVWAGPTEAFF. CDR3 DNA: TGCGTCTGGGCGGGGCCGACTGAAGCTTTCTTT.

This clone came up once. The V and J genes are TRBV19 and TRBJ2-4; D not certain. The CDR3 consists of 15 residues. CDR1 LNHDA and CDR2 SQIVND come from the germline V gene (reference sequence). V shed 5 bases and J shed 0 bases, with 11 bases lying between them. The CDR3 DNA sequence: TGTGCCAGTAGTGTTCCGGTGGGAGCCAAAAACATTCAGTACTTC. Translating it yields CASSVPVGAKNIQYF.

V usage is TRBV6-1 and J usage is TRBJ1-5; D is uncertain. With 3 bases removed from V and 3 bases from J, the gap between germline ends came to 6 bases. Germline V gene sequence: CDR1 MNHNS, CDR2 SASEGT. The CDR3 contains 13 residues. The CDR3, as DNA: TGTGCCAGCAGTGAGGGAACCAATCAGCCCCAGCATTTT. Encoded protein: CASSEGTNQPQHF.

The CDR3 nucleotides read TGTGCCAGTACCCCCGGGAGAGGGTACGAGCAGTACTTC. Translation gives CASTPGRGYEQYF. This chain links TRBV19 with TRBJ2-7, with a weak D call TRBD2 (6 bases). Germline V CDR1 and CDR2: LNHDA, SQIVND (reference sequence). The CDR3 consists of 13 residues. Trimming removed 7 bases at V and 4 bases at J, with 14 bases between.

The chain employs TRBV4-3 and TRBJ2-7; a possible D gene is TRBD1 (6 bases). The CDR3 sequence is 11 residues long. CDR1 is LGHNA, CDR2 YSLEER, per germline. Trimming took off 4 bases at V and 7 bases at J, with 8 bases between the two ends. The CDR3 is CASSRGQEQYF. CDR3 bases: TGCGCCAGCAGCCGAGGACAGGAGCAGTACTTC.

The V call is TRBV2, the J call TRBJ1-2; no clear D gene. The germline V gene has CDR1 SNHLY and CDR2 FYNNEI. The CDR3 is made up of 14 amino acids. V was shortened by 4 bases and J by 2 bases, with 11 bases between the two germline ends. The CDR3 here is CASSGQRINYGYTF. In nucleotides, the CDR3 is TGTGCCAGCAGTGGGCAGCGGATAAACTATGGCTACACCTTC.

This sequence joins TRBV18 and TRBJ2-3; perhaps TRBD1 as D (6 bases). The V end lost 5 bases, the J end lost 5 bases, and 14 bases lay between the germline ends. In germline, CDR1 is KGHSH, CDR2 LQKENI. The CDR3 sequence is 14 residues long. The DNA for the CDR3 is TGTGCCAGCTCATCAGGGGTATCGGGAGATACGCAGTATTTT. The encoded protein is CASSSGVSGDTQYF.

The CDR3: CASSLTGTEGYEQYF. The CDR3 DNA follows: TGTGCCAGCAGTTTGACCGGGACAGAGGGATACGAGCAGTACTTC. The chain carries TRBV11-2 and TRBJ2-7; 7 bases are shared with TRBD1. V gave up 6 bases and J gave up 4 bases; unmatched junction bases: 12. The CDR3 sequence is 15 residues long. From germline, CDR1 is SGHAT and CDR2 FQNNGV.

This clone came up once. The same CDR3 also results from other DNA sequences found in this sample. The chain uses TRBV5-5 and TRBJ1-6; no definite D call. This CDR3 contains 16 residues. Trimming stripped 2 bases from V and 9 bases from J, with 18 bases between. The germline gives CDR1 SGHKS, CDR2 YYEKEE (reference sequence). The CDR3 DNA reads TGTGCCAGCAGCTTACACCTGGCAAGGACGGGTTCACCCCTCCACTTT. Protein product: CASSLHLARTGSPLHF.